One and the same sample provided the 2 T cell receptor beta chains below, sequenced in a study of CD8 T cells in ankylosing spondylitis. TCRdb recomputed calls from the 5' RACE reads with MiXCR, one row per CDR3 protein. The sample holds just over 350,000 distinct CDR3 sequences, 20% seen once. The sample comprised blood, either unsorted or a sorted T cell fraction (not recorded which). The receptors originated from a male donor with ankylosing spondylitis or in good health (not recorded which).

The V gene is TRBV23-1, the J gene TRBJ2-7; TRBD1 matches 8 bases. TRBV23-1 is assigned to the ORF class and has an uncertain function. With V trimmed by 3 bases and J by 5 bases, 12 bases remained unmatched. The CDR3 runs to 16 residues. In DNA form, the CDR3 reads TGCGCCAGCAGTCACTCTTTCTGGACAGGGCTCAACGAGCAGTACTTC. Protein sequence: CASSHSFWTGLNEQYF.

V gene TRBV18 combines with J gene TRBJ2-7, with D possibly being TRBD2 (6 bases). The CDR3 consists of 12 residues. V was trimmed by 3 bases and J by 6 bases, leaving 9 bases between them. The germline CDR1 and CDR2 sequences are KGHSH and LQKENI. The CDR3 here is CASSPTRAEQYF. In DNA form, the CDR3 reads TGTGCCAGCTCACCGACTAGAGCCGAGCAGTACTTC.